These T cell receptor beta chains were read from a single sample in a study of cytomegalovirus exposure and HLA in healthy donors. Clones were sequenced by immunoSEQ multiplex PCR, and TCRdb holds only the in-frame ones, with some missing. The data show 100,000 to 150,000 clones, with 75% seen just once and 2.9% held by the top ten. The material sequenced was PBMCs. The receptors derive from a woman between 40 and 50 years old in good health and CMV-seropositive. CDR3s include the opening cysteine and the closing phenylalanine or tryptophan. D genes are given only for firm matches. Size values are once, few and many counts, or a class for expanded clones, and some rows have none.

TRBD2	-	TRBV27	TRBJ2-7	TGTGCCAGCAGTTTCACTAGCGGGAGCCCCATAGGTGGGTCCTACGAGCAGTACTTC	CASSFTSGSPIGGSYEQYF
-	-	TRBV29-1	TRBJ1-5	TGCAGCGTTATCGGGCGGGGTAGCAATCAGCCCCAGCATTTT	CSVIGRGSNQPQHF
TRBD1	-	TRBV28	TRBJ1-4	TGTGCCAGCAGTGCGGGACAGGGGCTATTTAATGAAAAACTGTTTTTT	CASSAGQGLFNEKLFF
-	-	TRBV27	TRBJ2-1	TGTGCCAGCAGCTTAGGACGGGGAATTGGAGATGTTGAGCAGTTCTTC	CASSLGRGIGDVEQFF
-	few	TRBV27	TRBJ1-1	TGTGCCAGCAGGCGGACAGCCTCCACTGAAGCTTTCTTT	CASRRTASTEAFF
TRBD1	-	TRBV7-2	TRBJ1-4	TGTGCCAGCAGCTTAAGGGGACAGTCTCAAGGTGAAAAACTGTTTTTT	CASSLRGQSQGEKLFF
-	-	TRBV28	TRBJ2-6	TGTGCCAGCAGTTCAAACGCATACAGGGTTCCTGGGGCCAACGTCCTGACTTTC	CASSSNAYRVPGANVLTF
-	-	TRBV5-4	TRBJ1-1	TGTGCCAGCAGCTTTTGGGCCCAACGCGCTGAAGCTTTCTTT	CASSFWAQRAEAFF
-	-	TRBV28	TRBJ1-2	TGTGCCAGCAGTTTGCATCAGATGGTTGGTTTCCCCAACTATGGCTACACCTTC	CASSLHQMVGFPNYGYTF
-	-	TRBV9	TRBJ2-1	TGTGCCAGCACTGAAGGGGTAGCGGCATACAATGAGCAGTTCTTC	CASTEGVAAYNEQFF
TRBD2	-	TRBV11-2	TRBJ2-4	TGTGCCAGCAGCATCGCTAGCGGGAGGGCCGAAACTACCAAAAACATTCAGTACTTC	CASSIASGRAETTKNIQYF
TRBD2	once	TRBV6-5	TRBJ2-7	TGTGCCAGCAGTTACACCAAACGACTAGCGGGAGGCGAGCAGTACTTC	CASSYTKRLAGGEQYF
TRBD1	-	TRBV6-5	TRBJ2-7	TGTGCCAGCAGTTGGACAGGGAACAACGAGCAGTACTTC	CASSWTGNNEQYF
TRBD1	-	TRBV4-3	TRBJ1-2	TGCGCCAGCAGCCAGGACGGACAGGGGGCTCGAGATGGCTACACCTTC	CASSQDGQGARDGYTF
-	-	TRBV7-6	TRBJ1-5	TGTGCCAGCAGCTCCCGGGACTCAAACCAAGGGCAGCCCCAGCATTTT	CASSSRDSNQGQPQHF
-	-	TRBV18	TRBJ2-7	TGTGCCAGCTCCGGGTACAGGGATACCTACGAGCAGTACTTC	CASSGYRDTYEQYF
-	-	TRBV27	TRBJ1-2	TGTGCCAGCAGTTCCCAAGTCAGGGGCCGTAACTATGGCTACACCTTC	CASSSQVRGRNYGYTF
-	-	TRBV6-5	TRBJ2-1	TGTGCCAGCAGTTGGAACAGGGATATCAATGAGCAGTTCTTC	CASSWNRDINEQFF